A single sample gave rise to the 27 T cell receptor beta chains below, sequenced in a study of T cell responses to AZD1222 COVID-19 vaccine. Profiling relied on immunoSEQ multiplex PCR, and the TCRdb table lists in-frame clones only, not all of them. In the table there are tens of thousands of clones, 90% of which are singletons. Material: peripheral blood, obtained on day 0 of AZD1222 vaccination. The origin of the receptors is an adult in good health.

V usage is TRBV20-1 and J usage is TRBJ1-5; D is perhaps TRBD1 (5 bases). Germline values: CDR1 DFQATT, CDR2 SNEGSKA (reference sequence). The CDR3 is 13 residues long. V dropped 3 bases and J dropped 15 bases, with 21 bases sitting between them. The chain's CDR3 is CSASRSGRELRHF. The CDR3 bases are TGCAGTGCTAGTAGGTCAGGGCGAGAGTTGAGGCATTTT.

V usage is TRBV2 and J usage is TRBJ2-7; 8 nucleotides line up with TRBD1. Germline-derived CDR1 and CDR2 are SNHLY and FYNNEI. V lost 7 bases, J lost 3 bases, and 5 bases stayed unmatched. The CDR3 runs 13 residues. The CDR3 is CASTQGANYEQYF. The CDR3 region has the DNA TGTGCCAGCACGCAGGGGGCGAACTACGAGCAGTACTTC.

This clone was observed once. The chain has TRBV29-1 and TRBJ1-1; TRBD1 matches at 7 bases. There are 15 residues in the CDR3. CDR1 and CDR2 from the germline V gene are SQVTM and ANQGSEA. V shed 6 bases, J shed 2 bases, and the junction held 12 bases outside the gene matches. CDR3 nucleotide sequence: TGCAGCGTGGCCCGGAAGGGGGCCTATAACACTGAAGCTTTCTTT. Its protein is CSVARKGAYNTEAFF.

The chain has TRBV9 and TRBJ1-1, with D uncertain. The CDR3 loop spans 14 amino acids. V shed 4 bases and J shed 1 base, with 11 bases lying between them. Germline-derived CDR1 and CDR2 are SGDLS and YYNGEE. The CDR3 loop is CASSPRTGNTEAFF. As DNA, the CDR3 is TGTGCCAGCAGCCCACGGACGGGGAACACTGAAGCTTTCTTT.

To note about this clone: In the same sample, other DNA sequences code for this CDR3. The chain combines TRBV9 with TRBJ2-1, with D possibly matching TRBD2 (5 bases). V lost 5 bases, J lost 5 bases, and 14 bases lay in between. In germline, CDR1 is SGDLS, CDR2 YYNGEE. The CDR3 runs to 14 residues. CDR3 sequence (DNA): TGTGCCAGCAGTGGACTGGGGAAGAACAATGAGCAGTTCTTC. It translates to CASSGLGKNNEQFF.

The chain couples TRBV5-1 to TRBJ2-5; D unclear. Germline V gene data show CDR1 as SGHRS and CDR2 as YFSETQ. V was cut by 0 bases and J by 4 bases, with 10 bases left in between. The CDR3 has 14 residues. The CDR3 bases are TGCGCCAGCAGCTTGGCCAGCCAACGAGAGACCCAGTACTTC. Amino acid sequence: CASSLASQRETQYF.

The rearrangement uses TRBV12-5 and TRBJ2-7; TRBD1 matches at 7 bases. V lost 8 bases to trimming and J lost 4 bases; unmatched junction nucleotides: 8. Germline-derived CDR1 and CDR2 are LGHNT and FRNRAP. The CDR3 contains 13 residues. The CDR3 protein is CASRDSSSYEQYF. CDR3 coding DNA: TGTGCTAGTAGGGACAGTAGTTCGTACGAGCAGTACTTC.

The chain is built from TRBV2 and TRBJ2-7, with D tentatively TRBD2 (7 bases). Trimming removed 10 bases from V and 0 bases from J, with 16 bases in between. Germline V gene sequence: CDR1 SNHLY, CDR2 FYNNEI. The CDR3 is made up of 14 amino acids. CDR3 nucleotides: TGTGCCACTGAAGGGGGGGTAAGCTCCTACGAGCAGTACTTC. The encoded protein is CATEGGVSSYEQYF. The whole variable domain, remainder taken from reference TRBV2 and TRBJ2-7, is EPEVTQTPSHQVTQMGQEVILRCVPISNHLYFYWYRQILGQKVEFLVSFYNNEISEKSEIFDDQFSVERPDGSNFTLKIRSTKLEDSAMYFCATEGGVSSYEQYFGPGTRLTVT.

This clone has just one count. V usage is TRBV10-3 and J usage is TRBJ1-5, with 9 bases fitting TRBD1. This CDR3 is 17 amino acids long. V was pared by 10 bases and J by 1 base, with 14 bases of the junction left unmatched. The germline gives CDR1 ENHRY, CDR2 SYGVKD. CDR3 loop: CATRGQGKEGSNQPQHF. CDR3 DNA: TGTGCCACCAGGGGACAGGGTAAAGAGGGAAGCAATCAGCCCCAGCATTTT.

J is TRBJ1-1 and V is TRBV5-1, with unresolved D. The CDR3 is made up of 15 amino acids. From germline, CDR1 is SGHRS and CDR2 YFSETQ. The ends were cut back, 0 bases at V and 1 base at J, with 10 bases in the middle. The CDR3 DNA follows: TGCGCCAGCAGCTTGGTGCCGACTTGGAACACTGAAGCTTTCTTT. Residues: CASSLVPTWNTEAFF.

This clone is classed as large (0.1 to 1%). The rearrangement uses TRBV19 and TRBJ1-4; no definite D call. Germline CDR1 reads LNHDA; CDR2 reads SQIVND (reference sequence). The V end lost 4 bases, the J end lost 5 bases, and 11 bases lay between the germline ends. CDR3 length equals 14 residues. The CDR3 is CASSTLRENEKLFF. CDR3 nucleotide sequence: TGTGCCAGTAGTACGCTCCGGGAAAATGAAAAACTGTTTTTT.

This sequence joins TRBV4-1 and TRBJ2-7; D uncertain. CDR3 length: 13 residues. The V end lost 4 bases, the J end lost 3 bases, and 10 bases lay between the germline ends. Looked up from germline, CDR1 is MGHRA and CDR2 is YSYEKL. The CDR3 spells CASSPTMGYEQYF. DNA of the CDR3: TGCGCCAGCAGCCCTACCATGGGCTACGAGCAGTACTTC.

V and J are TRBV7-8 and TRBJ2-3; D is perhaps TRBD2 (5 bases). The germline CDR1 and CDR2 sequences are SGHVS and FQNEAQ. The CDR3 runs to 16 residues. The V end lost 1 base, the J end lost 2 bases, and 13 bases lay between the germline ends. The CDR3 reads CASSLVGVRPTDTQYF. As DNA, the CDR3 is TGTGCCAGCAGCTTAGTCGGGGTTCGACCCACAGATACGCAGTATTTT.

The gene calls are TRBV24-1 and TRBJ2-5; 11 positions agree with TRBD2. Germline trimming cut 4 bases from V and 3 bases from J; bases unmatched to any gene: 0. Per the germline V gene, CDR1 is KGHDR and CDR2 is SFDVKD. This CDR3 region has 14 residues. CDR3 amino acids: CATSEGLAEETQYF. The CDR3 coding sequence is TGTGCCACCAGTGAGGGACTAGCGGAAGAGACCCAGTACTTC.

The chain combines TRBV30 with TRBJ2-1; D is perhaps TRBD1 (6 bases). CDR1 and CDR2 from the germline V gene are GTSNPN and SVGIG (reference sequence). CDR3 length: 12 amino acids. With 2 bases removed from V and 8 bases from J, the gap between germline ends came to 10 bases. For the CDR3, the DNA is TGTGCCTGGAGTCCCAGGGGCTATGAGCAGTTCTTC. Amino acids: CAWSPRGYEQFF.

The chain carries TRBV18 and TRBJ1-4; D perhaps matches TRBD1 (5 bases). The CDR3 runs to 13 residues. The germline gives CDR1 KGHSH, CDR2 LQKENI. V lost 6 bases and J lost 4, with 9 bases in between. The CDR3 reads CASSPGFNEKLFF. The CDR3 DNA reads TGTGCCAGCTCGCCAGGGTTTAATGAAAAACTGTTTTTT.

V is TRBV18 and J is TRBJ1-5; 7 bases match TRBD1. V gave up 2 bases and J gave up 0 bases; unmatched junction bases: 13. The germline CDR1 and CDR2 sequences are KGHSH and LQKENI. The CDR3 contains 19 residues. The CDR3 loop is CASSPTGIGGTNSNQPQHF. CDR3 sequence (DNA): TGTGCCAGCTCACCAACAGGTATAGGGGGCACGAATAGCAATCAGCCCCAGCATTTT.

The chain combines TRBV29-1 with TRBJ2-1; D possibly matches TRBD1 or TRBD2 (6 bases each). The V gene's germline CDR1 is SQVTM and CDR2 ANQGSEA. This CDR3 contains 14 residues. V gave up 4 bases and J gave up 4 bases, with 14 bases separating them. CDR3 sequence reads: CSVAQRGLYNEQFF. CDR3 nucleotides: TGCAGCGTTGCCCAACGGGGGCTTTACAATGAGCAGTTCTTC.

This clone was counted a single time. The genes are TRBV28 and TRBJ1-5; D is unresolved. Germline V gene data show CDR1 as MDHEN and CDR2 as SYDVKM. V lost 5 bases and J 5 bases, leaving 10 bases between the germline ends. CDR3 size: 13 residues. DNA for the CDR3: TGTGCCAGCAGTCCCTCGGGCTATCAGCCCCAGCATTTT. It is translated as CASSPSGYQPQHF.

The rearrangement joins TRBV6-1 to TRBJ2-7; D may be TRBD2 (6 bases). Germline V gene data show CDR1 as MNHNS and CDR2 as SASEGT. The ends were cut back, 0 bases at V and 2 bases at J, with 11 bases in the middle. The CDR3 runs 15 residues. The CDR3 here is CASSEAQRGTYEQYF. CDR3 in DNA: TGTGCCAGCAGTGAAGCGCAACGGGGGACCTACGAGCAGTACTTC.

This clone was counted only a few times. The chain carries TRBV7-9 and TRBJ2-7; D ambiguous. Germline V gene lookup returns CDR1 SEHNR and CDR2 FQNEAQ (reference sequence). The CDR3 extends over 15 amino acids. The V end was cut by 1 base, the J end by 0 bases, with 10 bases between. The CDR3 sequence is CASSLDPWSSYEQYF. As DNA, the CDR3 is TGTGCCAGCAGCTTAGACCCCTGGAGCTCCTACGAGCAGTACTTC.

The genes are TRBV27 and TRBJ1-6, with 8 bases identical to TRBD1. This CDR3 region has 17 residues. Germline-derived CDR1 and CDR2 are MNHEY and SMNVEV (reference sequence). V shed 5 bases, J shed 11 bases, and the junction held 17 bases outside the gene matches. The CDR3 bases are TGTGCCAGCAGTCCGATCAGAACCAGGGGGCGCCTGACACCCCTCCACTTT. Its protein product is CASSPIRTRGRLTPLHF.

The CDR3 region has the DNA TGTGCCAGCAGCCGGGCCGACAATTCACCCCTCCACTTT. Protein product: CASSRADNSPLHF. This chain connects TRBV3-1 (or the pseudogene TRBV3-2) to TRBJ1-6; D gene ambiguous. Trimming removed 4 bases from V and 7 bases from J, with 8 bases in between. Germline values: CDR1 LGHDT, CDR2 YNNKEL (reference sequence). The CDR3 loop spans 13 amino acids.

The CDR3 DNA is TGTGCCAGCAGTCCGGACAGGGTGAATTCCGGGGAGCTGTTTTTT. As protein: CASSPDRVNSGELFF. The chain is built from TRBV27 and TRBJ2-2, with 8 nucleotides matching TRBD1. V lost 5 bases, J lost 6 bases, and 8 bases stayed unmatched. The CDR3 runs 15 residues. The germline V gene encodes CDR1 MNHEY and CDR2 SMNVEV (reference sequence).

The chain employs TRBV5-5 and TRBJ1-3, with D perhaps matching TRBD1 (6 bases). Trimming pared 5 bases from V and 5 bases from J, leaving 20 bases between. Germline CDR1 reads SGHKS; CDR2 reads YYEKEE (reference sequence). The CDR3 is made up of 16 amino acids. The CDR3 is CASRVGIMDSRNTIYF. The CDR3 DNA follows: TGTGCCAGCAGGGTCGGGATTATGGACAGTCGAAACACCATATATTTT.

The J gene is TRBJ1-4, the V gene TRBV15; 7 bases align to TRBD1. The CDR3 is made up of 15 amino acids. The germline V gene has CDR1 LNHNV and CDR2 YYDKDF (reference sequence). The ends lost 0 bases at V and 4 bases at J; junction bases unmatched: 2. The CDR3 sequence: CATSREDRVNEKLFF. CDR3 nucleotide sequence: TGTGCCACCAGCAGAGAAGACAGGGTTAATGAAAAACTGTTTTTT.

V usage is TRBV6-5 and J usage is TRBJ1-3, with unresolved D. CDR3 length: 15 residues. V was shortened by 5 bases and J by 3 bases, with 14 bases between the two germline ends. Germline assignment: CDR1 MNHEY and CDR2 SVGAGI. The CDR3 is CASSPEYVGGNTIYF. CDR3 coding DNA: TGTGCCAGCAGTCCCGAGTATGTGGGTGGAAACACCATATATTTT.